This TCR beta chain was obtained from a study of cytomegalovirus exposure and HLA in healthy donors. A multiplex PCR was run with 60 Vbeta primers and 13 Jbeta primers. Measured with immunoSEQ multiplex PCR; TCRdb has only the in-frame clones, and not every one. The data show 150,000 to 200,000 clones, roughly 79% seen once. Points from the study as a whole: Roughly even sequencing depth across donors was the assumption behind the presence/absence analyses. TCR beta sequences reportedly predicted most subjects' HLA-A and HLA-B alleles accurately. Associated with HLA alleles at 0.05 false discovery rate in a later analysis were around 17,000 TCR beta sequences.

As concerns this clone: Its antigen is not known.

This CDR3 is built from 16 residues. V was pared by 5 bases and J by 9 bases, with 16 bases of the junction left unmatched. Looked up from germline, CDR1 is SGHKS and CDR2 is YYEKEE (reference sequence). The chain couples TRBV5-5 to TRBJ2-1; 8 nucleotides agree with TRBD2. Sequencing used PBMCs. The source of this sequence is a woman in her late teens or twenties in good health and CMV-seropositive. CDR3 loop: CASRMILGGDLGEQFF. The CDR3 DNA follows: TGTGCCAGCAGGATGATCCTCGGGGGGGACCTGGGTGAGCAGTTCTTC.